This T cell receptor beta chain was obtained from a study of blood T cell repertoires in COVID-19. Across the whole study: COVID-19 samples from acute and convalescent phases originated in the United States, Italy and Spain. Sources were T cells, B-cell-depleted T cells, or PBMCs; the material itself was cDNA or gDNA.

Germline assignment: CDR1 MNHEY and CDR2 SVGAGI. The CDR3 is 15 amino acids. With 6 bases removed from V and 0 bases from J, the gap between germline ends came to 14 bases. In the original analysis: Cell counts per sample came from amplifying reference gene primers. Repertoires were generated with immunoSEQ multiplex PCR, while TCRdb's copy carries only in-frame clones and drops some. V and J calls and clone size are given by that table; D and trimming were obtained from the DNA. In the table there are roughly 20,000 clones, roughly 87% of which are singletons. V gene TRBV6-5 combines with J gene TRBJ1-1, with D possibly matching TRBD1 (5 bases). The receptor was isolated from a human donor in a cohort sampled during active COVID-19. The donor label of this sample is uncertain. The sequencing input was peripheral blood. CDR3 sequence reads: CASSREGKMNTEAFF. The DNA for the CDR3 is TGTGCCAGCAGCAGGGAGGGTAAGATGAACACTGAAGCTTTCTTT.